This entry lists 9 T cell receptor beta chains sequenced from one sample in a study of cytomegalovirus exposure and HLA in healthy donors. PCR amplification relied on 60 Vbeta primers (plus 13 Jbeta primers). Generated by immunoSEQ multiplex PCR, the TCRdb table keeps only in-frame clones and is missing some. The data show fewer than 120,000 clones, with 80% seen just once and roughly 2.9% held by the top ten. What was sequenced was PBMCs. Receptors originate from a woman between 55 and 75 years old in good health and CMV-seropositive.

The chain joins TRBV18 to TRBJ2-7; 8 bases map to TRBD2. Germline V gene lookup returns CDR1 KGHSH and CDR2 LQKENI. CDR3 size: 15 residues. Trimming removed 3 bases from V and 3 bases from J; junction bases left unmatched: 7. Here the CDR3 DNA reads TGTGCCAGCTCACCCTCTGCGGGAGGCGTCTACGAGCAGTACTTC. Its protein is CASSPSAGGVYEQYF.

This clone was recorded once. This chain's CDR3 is CASSESGRAYEQYF. The CDR3 DNA reads TGCGCCAGCAGTGAGAGCGGGAGGGCCTACGAGCAGTACTTC. This sequence joins TRBV10-1 and TRBJ2-5; TRBD2 aligns across 10 bases. The assigned J gene may be wrong: the sequence end matches TRBJ2-7 better. Per the germline V gene, CDR1 is WNHNN and CDR2 is SYGVQD (reference sequence). The CDR3 is made up of 14 amino acids.

Only a few counts were recorded for this clone. The chain uses TRBV6-1 and TRBJ2-2; D not certain. Germline V gene data show CDR1 as MNHNS and CDR2 as SASEGT. The germline V and J ends were trimmed by 4 bases and 2 bases, with 5 bases remaining between them. This CDR3 contains 13 residues. The DNA of the CDR3 is TGTGCCAGCAGTGGCGTTAACACCGGGGAGCTGTTTTTT. Its protein product is CASSGVNTGELFF.

DNA for the CDR3: TGTGCCAGCGGGACAGGGGGCGAGCAGTACTTC. Translated, it gives CASGTGGEQYF. J is TRBJ2-7 and V is TRBV6-5, with 11 nucleotides matching TRBD1. Germline assignment: CDR1 MNHEY and CDR2 SVGAGI. The J segment lost 6 bases and the V segment lost 8 bases, leaving 0 bases of the junction unmatched. CDR3 size: 11 residues.

This clone is a singleton in its sample. V is TRBV10-3 and J is TRBJ2-7, with TRBD1 matching 10 bases. Germline V CDR1 and CDR2: ENHRY, SYGVKD. The CDR3 length is 14 residues. V lost 6 bases to trimming and J lost 7 bases; unmatched junction nucleotides: 9. The CDR3 DNA reads as TGTGCCATCAGCTCCGGGACAGGGGTCTGGGAGCAGTACTTC. Protein product: CAISSGTGVWEQYF.

This clone was observed a few times. The chain carries TRBV6-6 and TRBJ2-1, with a weak D call TRBD2 (5 bases). Trimming took 2 bases from V and 9 from J, leaving 5 bases between them. CDR3 length: 11 residues. CDR1 MNHNY and CDR2 SVGAGI come from the germline V gene (reference sequence). The CDR3: CASSYSGEQFF. Here the CDR3 DNA reads TGTGCCAGCAGTTACAGCGGTGAGCAGTTCTTC.

J is TRBJ2-1 and V is TRBV15; 7 bases are shared with TRBD1. The V gene end was trimmed by 5 bases and the J gene end by 6 bases; junction bases not matched to a gene: 4. Per the germline V gene, CDR1 is LNHNV and CDR2 is YYDKDF (reference sequence). This CDR3 comprises 13 residues. This chain's CDR3 is CATSWGTVNEQFF. The CDR3 DNA is TGTGCCACCAGCTGGGGGACAGTCAATGAGCAGTTCTTC.

This clone was seen only once. This sequence joins TRBV4-1 and TRBJ2-7; D unresolved. The CDR3 spans 13 residues. CDR1 is MGHRA and CDR2 is YSYEKL in the germline V gene. Trimming took 0 bases from V and 12 from J, leaving 15 bases between them. CDR3 nucleotide sequence: TGCGCCAGCAGCCAAGAGGTGCCCGTAAAGCTGTACTTC. Protein product: CASSQEVPVKLYF.

The V gene is TRBV2, the J gene TRBJ1-2, with TRBD1 matching 8 bases. Germline V gene data show CDR1 as SNHLY and CDR2 as FYNNEI. The CDR3 sequence is 14 residues long. With V trimmed by 6 bases and J by 3 bases, 6 bases remained unmatched. The CDR3 sequence is CASSSDRGDYGYTF. The CDR3 nucleotides are TGTGCCAGCAGCAGCGACAGGGGCGACTATGGCTACACCTTC. The variable domain in full, completed from reference TRBV2 and TRBJ1-2, reads EPEVTQTPSHQVTQMGQEVILRCVPISNHLYFYWYRQILGQKVEFLVSFYNNEISEKSEIFDDQFSVERPDGSNFTLKIRSTKLEDSAMYFCASSSDRGDYGYTFGSGTRLTVV.